This T cell receptor (beta chain) was observed in a study of T cell repertoires in aging, cancer and after chemotherapy. Study-wide background: Donors were grouped into six age bands spanning 30 or younger through 70 or older. Patients with glioblastoma brain tumors were sampled before and after temozolomide-based therapy.

CDR1 is SEHNR and CDR2 is FQNEAQ in the germline V gene (reference sequence). The CDR3 has 15 amino acids. Trimming removed 5 bases from V and 0 bases from J, with 14 bases in between. Rearranged V-D-J TRB sequences were amplified with a mixed TRB-A/B primer pool. MiXCR, run by TCRdb on the multiplex PCR reads, gives a single entry per CDR3 protein. Among some 680 distinct CDR3 sequences, roughly 20% were seen once, and the ten largest hold about 70%. Broader study findings: In each cancer cohort, median generation probability increased across chemotherapy, suggesting thymic output rebounded. Compared with age-matched healthy donors, untreated hematological or solid cancer patients showed higher blood TCR clonality.

Amplification of TCR beta used genomic DNA extracted from peripheral blood. This clonotype was counted between two and nine times. Its antigen is unknown. The chain joins TRBV7-9 to TRBJ2-7, with D uncertain. The receptor was derived from a human donor with a solid tumor. The sequencing input was blood. CDR3 nucleotide sequence: TGTGCCAGCAGCCACCCACGGGTGAGCTCCTACGAGCAGTACTTC. It yields the protein CASSHPRVSSYEQYF.